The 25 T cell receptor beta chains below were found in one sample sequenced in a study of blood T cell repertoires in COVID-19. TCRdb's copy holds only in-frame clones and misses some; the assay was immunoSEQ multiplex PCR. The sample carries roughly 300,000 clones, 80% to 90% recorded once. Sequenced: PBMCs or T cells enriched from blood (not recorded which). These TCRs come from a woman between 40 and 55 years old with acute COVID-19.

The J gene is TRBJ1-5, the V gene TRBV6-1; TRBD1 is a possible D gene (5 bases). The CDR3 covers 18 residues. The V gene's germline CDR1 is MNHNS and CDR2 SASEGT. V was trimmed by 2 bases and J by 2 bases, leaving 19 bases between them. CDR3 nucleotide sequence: TGTGCCAGCAGTGAAACAGGCACTCTTTATAGTGGCAATCAGCCCCAGCATTTT. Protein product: CASSETGTLYSGNQPQHF.

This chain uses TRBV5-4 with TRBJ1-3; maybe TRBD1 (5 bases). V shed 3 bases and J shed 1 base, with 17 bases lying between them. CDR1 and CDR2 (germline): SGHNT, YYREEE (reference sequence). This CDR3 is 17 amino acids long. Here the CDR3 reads CASSSVWGGSSGNTIYF. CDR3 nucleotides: TGTGCCAGCAGCTCAGTCTGGGGGGGATCGTCTGGAAACACCATATATTTT.

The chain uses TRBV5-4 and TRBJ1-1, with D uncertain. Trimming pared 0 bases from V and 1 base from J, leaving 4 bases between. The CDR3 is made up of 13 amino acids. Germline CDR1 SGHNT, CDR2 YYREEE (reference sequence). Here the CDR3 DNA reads TGTGCCAGCAGCTTGGACAAGAACACTGAAGCTTTCTTT. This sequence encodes CASSLDKNTEAFF.

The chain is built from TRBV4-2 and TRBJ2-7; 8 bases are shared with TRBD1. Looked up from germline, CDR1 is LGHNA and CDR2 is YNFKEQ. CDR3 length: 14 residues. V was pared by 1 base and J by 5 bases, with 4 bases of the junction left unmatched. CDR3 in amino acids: CASSQVAGGNEQYF. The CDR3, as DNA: TGTGCCAGCAGCCAAGTCGCAGGGGGCAACGAGCAGTACTTC.

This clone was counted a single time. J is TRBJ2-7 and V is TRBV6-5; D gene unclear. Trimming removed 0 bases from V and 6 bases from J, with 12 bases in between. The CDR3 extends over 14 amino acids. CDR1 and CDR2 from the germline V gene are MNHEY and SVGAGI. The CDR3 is CASSYSFQLSEQYF. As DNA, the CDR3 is TGTGCCAGCAGTTACTCTTTTCAACTGAGCGAGCAGTACTTC.

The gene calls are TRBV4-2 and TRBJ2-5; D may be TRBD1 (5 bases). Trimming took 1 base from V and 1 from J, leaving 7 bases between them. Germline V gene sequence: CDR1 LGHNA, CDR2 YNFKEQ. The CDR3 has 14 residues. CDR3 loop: CASSQAGAQETQYF. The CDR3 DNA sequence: TGTGCCAGCAGCCAAGCTGGGGCCCAAGAGACCCAGTACTTC.

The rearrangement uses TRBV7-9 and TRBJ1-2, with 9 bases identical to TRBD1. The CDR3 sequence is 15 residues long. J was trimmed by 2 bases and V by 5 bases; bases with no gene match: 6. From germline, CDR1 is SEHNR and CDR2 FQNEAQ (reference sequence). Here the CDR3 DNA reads TGTGCCAGCAGCCCGCCCGGGACAGGGAACTATGGCTACACCTTC. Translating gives CASSPPGTGNYGYTF.

The DNA of the CDR3 is TGTGCCAGCAGTTACTCTAGCGGGAGGATCTCCTACGAGCAGTACTTC. Translated, it gives CASSYSSGRISYEQYF. This sequence joins TRBV6-2 or TRBV6-3 and TRBJ2-7; 10 bases are shared with TRBD2. Germline CDR1 reads MNHEY; CDR2 reads SVGEGT. The CDR3 extends over 16 amino acids. Germline trimming cut 0 bases from V and 0 bases from J; bases unmatched to any gene: 2.

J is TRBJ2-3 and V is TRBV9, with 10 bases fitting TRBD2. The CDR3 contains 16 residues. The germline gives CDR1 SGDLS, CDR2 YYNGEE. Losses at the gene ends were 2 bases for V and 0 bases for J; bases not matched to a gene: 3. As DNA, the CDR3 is TGTGCCAGCAGCGTTAGCGGGGGGTCGAGCACAGATACGCAGTATTTT. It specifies CASSVSGGSSTDTQYF.

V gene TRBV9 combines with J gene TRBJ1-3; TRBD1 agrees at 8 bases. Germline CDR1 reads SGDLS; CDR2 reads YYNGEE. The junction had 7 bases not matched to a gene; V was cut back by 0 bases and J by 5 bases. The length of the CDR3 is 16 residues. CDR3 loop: CASSVDPGQERNTIYF. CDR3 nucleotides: TGTGCCAGCAGCGTAGATCCGGGACAGGAACGAAACACCATATATTTT. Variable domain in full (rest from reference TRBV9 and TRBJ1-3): DSGVTQTPKHLITATGQRVTLRCSPRSGDLSVYWYQQSLDQGLQFLIQYYNGEERAKGNILERFSAQQFPDLHSELNLSSLELGDSALYFCASSVDPGQERNTIYFGEGSWLTVV.

CDR3 nucleotides: TGTGCCAGTACCTCCGGGACGGGACTTTTGAATGAGCAGTTCTTC. It translates to CASTSGTGLLNEQFF. This sequence joins TRBV19 and TRBJ2-1; possible D gene TRBD2, 6 bases. The V end lost 7 bases, the J end lost 7 bases, and 20 bases lay between the germline ends. Germline CDR1 is LNHDA and CDR2 is SQIVND (reference sequence). The CDR3 is made up of 15 amino acids.

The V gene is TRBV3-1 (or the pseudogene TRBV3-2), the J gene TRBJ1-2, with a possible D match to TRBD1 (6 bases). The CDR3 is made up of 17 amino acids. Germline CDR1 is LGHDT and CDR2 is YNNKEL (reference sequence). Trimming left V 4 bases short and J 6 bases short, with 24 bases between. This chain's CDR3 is CASSPNKAGVSSDGYTF. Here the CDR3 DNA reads TGTGCCAGCAGCCCCAACAAAGCAGGGGTTAGTAGTGATGGCTACACCTTC.

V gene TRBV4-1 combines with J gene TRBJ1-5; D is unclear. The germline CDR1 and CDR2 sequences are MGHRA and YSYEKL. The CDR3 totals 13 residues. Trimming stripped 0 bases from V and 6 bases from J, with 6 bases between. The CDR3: CASSQENIQPQHF. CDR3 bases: TGCGCCAGCAGCCAAGAGAACATTCAGCCCCAGCATTTT.

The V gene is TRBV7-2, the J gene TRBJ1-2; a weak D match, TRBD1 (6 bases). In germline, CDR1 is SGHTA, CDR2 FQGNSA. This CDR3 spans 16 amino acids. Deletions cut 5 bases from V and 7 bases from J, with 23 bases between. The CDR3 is CASSPGGAHSLFGYTF. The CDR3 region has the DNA TGTGCCAGCAGCCCCGGGGGGGCCCACTCGCTTTTTGGCTACACCTTC.

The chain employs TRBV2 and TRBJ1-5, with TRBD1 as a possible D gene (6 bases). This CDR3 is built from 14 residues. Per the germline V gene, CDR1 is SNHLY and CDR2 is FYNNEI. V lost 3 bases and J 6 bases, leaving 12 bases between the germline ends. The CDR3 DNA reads TGTGCCAGCAGTGAGGGACAACTGGGTCAGCCCCAGCATTTT. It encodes CASSEGQLGQPQHF.

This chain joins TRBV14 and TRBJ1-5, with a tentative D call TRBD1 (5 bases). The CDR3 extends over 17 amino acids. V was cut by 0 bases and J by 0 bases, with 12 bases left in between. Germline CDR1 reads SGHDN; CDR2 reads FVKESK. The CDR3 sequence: CASSQDIRARSNQPQHF. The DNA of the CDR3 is TGTGCCAGCAGCCAAGATATCAGGGCACGTAGCAATCAGCCCCAGCATTTT.

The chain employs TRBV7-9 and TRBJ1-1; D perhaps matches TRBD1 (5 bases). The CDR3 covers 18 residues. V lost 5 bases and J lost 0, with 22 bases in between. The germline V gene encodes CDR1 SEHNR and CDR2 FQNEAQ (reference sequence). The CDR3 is CASSPRGTQLQVNTEAFF. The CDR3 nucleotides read TGTGCCAGCAGCCCGAGAGGGACTCAACTGCAGGTGAACACTGAAGCTTTCTTT.

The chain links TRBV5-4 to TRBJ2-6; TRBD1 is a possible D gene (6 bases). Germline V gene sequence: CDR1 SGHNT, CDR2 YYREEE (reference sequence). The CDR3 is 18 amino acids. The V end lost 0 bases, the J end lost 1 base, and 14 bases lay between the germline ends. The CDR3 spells CASSLGPTGMSGANVLTF. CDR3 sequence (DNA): TGTGCCAGCAGCTTGGGCCCGACAGGAATGTCTGGGGCCAACGTCCTGACTTTC. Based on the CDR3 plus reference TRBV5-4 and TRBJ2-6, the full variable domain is ETGVTQSPTHLIKTRGQQVTLRCSSQSGHNTVSWYQQALGQGPQFIFQYYREEENGRGNFPPRFSGLQFPNYSSELNVNALELDDSALYLCASSLGPTGMSGANVLTFGAGSRLTVL.

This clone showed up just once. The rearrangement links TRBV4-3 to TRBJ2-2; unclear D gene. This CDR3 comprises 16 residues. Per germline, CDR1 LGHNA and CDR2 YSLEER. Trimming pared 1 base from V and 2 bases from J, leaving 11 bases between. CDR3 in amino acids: CASSQAPGSNTGELFF. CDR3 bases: TGCGCCAGCAGCCAAGCACCGGGTAGCAACACCGGGGAGCTGTTTTTT.

CDR3 sequence reads: CASAGWISGISAYNEQFF. Written as DNA, the CDR3 is TGTGCCAGCGCGGGCTGGATTAGCGGGATAAGTGCCTACAATGAGCAGTTCTTC. V usage is TRBV7-9 and J usage is TRBJ2-1; 8 bases match TRBD2. V lost 8 bases and J lost 2; bases outside the gene matches: 17. CDR1 and CDR2 from the germline V gene are SEHNR and FQNEAQ (reference sequence). This CDR3 is built from 18 residues.

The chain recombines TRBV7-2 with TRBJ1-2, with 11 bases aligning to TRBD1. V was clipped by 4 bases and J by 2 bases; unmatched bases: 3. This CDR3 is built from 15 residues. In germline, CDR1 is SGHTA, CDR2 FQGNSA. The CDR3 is CASSSGQGGNYGYTF. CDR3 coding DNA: TGTGCCAGCAGCTCGGGACAGGGGGGAAACTATGGCTACACCTTC.

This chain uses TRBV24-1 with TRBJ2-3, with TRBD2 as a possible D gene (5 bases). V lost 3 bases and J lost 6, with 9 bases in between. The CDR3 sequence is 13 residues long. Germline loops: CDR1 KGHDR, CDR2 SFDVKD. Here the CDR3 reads CATSDPIADTQYF. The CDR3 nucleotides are TGTGCCACCAGTGATCCCATAGCGGATACGCAGTATTTT.

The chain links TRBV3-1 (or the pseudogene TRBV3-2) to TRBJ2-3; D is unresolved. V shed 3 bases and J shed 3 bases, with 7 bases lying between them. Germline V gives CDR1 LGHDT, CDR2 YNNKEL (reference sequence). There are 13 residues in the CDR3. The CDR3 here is CASSHHGTDTQYF. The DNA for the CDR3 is TGTGCCAGCAGCCATCACGGGACAGATACGCAGTATTTT.

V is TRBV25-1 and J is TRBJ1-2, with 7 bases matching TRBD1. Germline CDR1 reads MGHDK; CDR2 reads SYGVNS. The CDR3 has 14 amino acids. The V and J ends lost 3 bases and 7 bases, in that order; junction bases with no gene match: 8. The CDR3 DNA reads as TGTGCCAGCAGTGACAGGGGGGCGATAGGTGGCTACACCTTC. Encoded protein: CASSDRGAIGGYTF.

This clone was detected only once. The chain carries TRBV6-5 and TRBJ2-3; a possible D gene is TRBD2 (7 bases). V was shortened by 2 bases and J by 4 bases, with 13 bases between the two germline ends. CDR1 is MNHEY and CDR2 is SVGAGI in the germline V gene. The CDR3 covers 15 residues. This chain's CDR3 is CASSYRGGTADTQYF. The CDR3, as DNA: TGTGCCAGCAGTTACAGGGGGGGGACTGCAGATACGCAGTATTTT.